This note documents a single T cell receptor beta chain sequence. MiXCR, run by TCRdb on the RT-PCR reads, gives a single entry per CDR3 protein. The data contain 650,000 to 800,000 distinct CDR3 sequences, 14% of them singletons. CDR1 and CDR2 (germline): SGHAT, FQNNGV. This CDR3 contains 16 residues. V dropped 4 bases and J dropped 6; count of bases not matched to a gene: 8. V is TRBV11-2 and J is TRBJ2-3, with 12 positions matching TRBD2. This clonotype was sampled from a female donor in good health, serving as a healthy control. Sequencing was done on a sample of memory CD4+ T cells from blood. The CDR3 sequence: CASSSSGRAGSDTQYF. CDR3 coding DNA: TGTGCCAGCAGCTCTAGCGGGAGGGCCGGGTCGGATACGCAGTATTTT.